The present T cell receptor (beta chain) was sequenced within a study of cytomegalovirus exposure and HLA in healthy donors. Study findings and constraints: The listing of 150 or so TCR beta chains classed them as cytomegalovirus-associated.

The table came from immunoSEQ multiplex PCR; TCRdb's copy has only in-frame clones and leaves some out. The table has around 80,000 clones, roughly 96% seen once. Remarks on this clone: Its antigen is as yet unknown.

The CDR3 is 13 residues long. The germline gives CDR1 SGHNT, CDR2 YYREEE (reference sequence). V shed 6 bases and J 6 bases; nucleotides not matched to a gene: 7. This chain connects TRBV5-4 to TRBJ2-7; 9 positions agree with TRBD2. This sequence originates from a woman under 30 in good health and CMV-seronegative. Sequenced: PBMCs. Written as DNA, the CDR3 is TGTGCCAGCACTGGCGGGAGGGCCCGCGAGCAGTACTTC. Translating it yields CASTGGRAREQYF.